A selection of T cell receptor beta chains follows, all from one sample in a study of PD-1 blockade in classical Hodgkin lymphoma. Only in-frame clones appear in the TCRdb table, and some are missing; sequencing was by immunoSEQ multiplex PCR. The table has about 64,000 clones, roughly 92% seen once. The material sequenced was peripheral blood mononuclear cells (PBMCs), taken before the fourth cycle of nivolumab. These TCRs come from a human donor with classical Hodgkin lymphoma. The CDR3 runs from the conserved cysteine through the conserved F or W. The D gene is left open where the match is weak. Only part of the rows carry a size: once, few, many, or a class if the clone is expanded.

clone_size	v_call	j_call	d_call	cdr3_aa	cdr3_nt
-	TRBV5-1	TRBJ1-1	-	CASSLEGENTEAFF	TGCGCCAGCAGCTTGGAGGGGGAGAACACTGAAGCTTTCTTT
-	TRBV29-1	TRBJ2-5	TRBD2	CSVGREETQYF	TGCAGCGTTGGGCGGGAGGAGACCCAGTACTTC
-	TRBV5-5	TRBJ2-5	-	CASSLGVGQETQYF	TGTGCCAGCAGCTTAGGGGTCGGCCAAGAGACCCAGTACTTC
few	TRBV6-5	TRBJ2-1	-	CASSLYKENNEQFF	TGTGCCAGCAGTCTATACAAGGAAAACAATGAGCAGTTCTTC
once	TRBV4-2	TRBJ2-1	TRBD2	CASSPSGGENEQFF	TGTGCCAGCAGCCCTAGCGGGGGGGAGAATGAGCAGTTCTTC
-	TRBV6-1	TRBJ2-7	-	CASRRGSEQYF	TGTGCCAGCCGCAGGGGTAGCGAGCAGTACTTC
-	TRBV5-1	TRBJ1-6	-	CASSLVGKGEYNSPLHF	TGCGCCAGCAGCTTGGTGGGCAAGGGAGAATATAATTCACCCCTCCACTTT
once	TRBV28	TRBJ2-1	TRBD2	CASSQGSSGTSGRALTEQFF	TGTGCCAGCAGCCAGGGATCATCCGGGACTAGCGGGAGGGCTCTCACTGAGCAGTTCTTC
-	TRBV5-4	TRBJ2-1	TRBD2	CASSPGTSGNLEQFF	TGTGCCAGCAGCCCCGGGACTAGCGGGAATCTTGAGCAGTTCTTC
-	TRBV28	TRBJ2-7	TRBD2	CASSLSREGLSEQYF	TGTGCCAGCAGTTTATCACGGGAGGGCCTATCCGAGCAGTACTTC
-	TRBV11-2	TRBJ2-1	TRBD1	CASSLGTGAWEEQFF	TGTGCCAGCAGCTTAGGGACAGGGGCTTGGGAGGAGCAGTTCTTC
-	TRBV5-6	TRBJ1-5	-	CASSLFGGDLNQPQHF	TGTGCCAGCAGCTTATTTGGGGGAGATCTCAATCAGCCCCAGCATTTT
once	TRBV5-4	TRBJ1-4	-	CASSIRQAAFATNEKLFF	TGTGCCAGCAGCATCCGACAGGCCGCTTTTGCAACTAATGAAAAACTGTTTTTT
-	TRBV27	TRBJ2-3	TRBD2	CASSLLSLAGPTDTQYF	TGTGCCAGCAGTTTACTATCACTAGCGGGGCCAACAGATACGCAGTATTTT
-	TRBV5-1	TRBJ1-5	-	CASSLGTLTGQPQHF	TGCGCCAGCAGCTTGGGCACACTCACGGGGCAGCCCCAGCATTTT
-	TRBV4-1	TRBJ2-1	TRBD2	CASSQDRSGRYNEQFF	TGCGCCAGCAGCCAAGATCGCAGCGGGAGGTACAATGAGCAGTTCTTC
once	TRBV5-1	TRBJ2-1	TRBD2	CASSRLAGGPVSYNEQFF	TGCGCCAGCAGCCGACTAGCGGGGGGGCCGGTATCCTACAATGAGCAGTTCTTC
-	TRBV27	TRBJ2-1	TRBD1	CASSNRGSYNEQFF	TGTGCCAGCAGTAACAGGGGTTCCTACAATGAGCAGTTCTTC
once	TRBV2	TRBJ2-4	TRBD1	CASRGTGAGKNIQYF	TGTGCCAGCAGGGGGACAGGGGCGGGCAAAAACATTCAGTACTTC
once	TRBV12-5	TRBJ1-2	TRBD1	CASASTGIGGYTF	TGTGCTAGTGCATCGACAGGGATCGGTGGCTACACCTTC
-	TRBV28	TRBJ2-2	-	CASSTDRGGAGELFF	TGTGCCAGCAGCACCGACAGAGGGGGTGCCGGGGAGCTGTTTTTT
-	TRBV9	TRBJ1-4	-	CASSVASRGEWGKATNEKLFF	TGTGCCAGCAGCGTAGCTAGTAGGGGGGAATGGGGGAAGGCAACTAATGAAAAACTGTTTTTT
-	TRBV6-5	TRBJ1-6	-	CASWGAGSPLHF	TGTGCCAGCTGGGGGGCCGGCTCACCCCTCCACTTT
-	TRBV12-2	TRBJ2-5	-	CASRSGNLEAQYF	TGTGCAAGCCGTAGCGGGAACTTGGAGGCCCAGTACTTC
-	TRBV4-2	TRBJ1-1	-	CASSPLQGNTEAFF	TGTGCCAGCAGCCCCTTACAGGGAAACACTGAAGCTTTCTTT
-	TRBV28	TRBJ1-5	TRBD1	CASRGQGSQPQHF	TGTGCCAGCAGAGGACAGGGAAGTCAGCCCCAGCATTTT
once	TRBV6-5	TRBJ2-7	-	CASSYGGSVANYEQYF	TGTGCCAGCAGTTACGGGGGCTCGGTGGCTAACTACGAGCAGTACTTC
-	TRBV5-4	TRBJ2-7	-	CASSKGGGQGYEQYF	TGTGCCAGCAGCAAAGGAGGGGGCCAGGGATACGAGCAGTACTTC
-	TRBV29-1	TRBJ2-1	-	CSTDWRDSYNEQFF	TGCAGCACTGACTGGAGGGACTCCTACAATGAGCAGTTCTTC
-	TRBV10-3	TRBJ1-4	-	CAISEPGSGVEKLFF	TGTGCCATCAGTGAGCCAGGGTCGGGAGTTGAAAAACTGTTTTTT
-	TRBV11-2	TRBJ2-7	TRBD2	CASARVAGGPAEQYF	TGTGCCAGCGCCAGGGTAGCGGGAGGGCCCGCCGAGCAGTACTTC
-	TRBV5-1	TRBJ1-1	-	CASSLLGVNTEAFF	TGCGCCAGCAGCTTATTAGGGGTGAACACTGAAGCTTTCTTT
-	TRBV5-6	TRBJ2-4	-	CASSWGAAGVAKNIQYF	TGTGCCAGCAGCTGGGGTGCAGCGGGCGTAGCCAAAAACATTCAGTACTTC
-	TRBV7-2	TRBJ2-1	TRBD2	CASSREVNEQFF	TGTGCCAGCAGCCGGGAGGTCAATGAGCAGTTCTTC
-	TRBV19	TRBJ2-1	TRBD2	CASSIWTSGGRGEQFF	TGTGCCAGTAGTATATGGACTAGCGGGGGCCGGGGTGAGCAGTTCTTC
-	TRBV7-9	TRBJ2-7	-	CASSFTVSYEQYF	TGTGCCAGCAGCTTCACGGTATCCTACGAGCAGTACTTC
-	TRBV11-2	TRBJ2-7	TRBD1	CASSLAPPDRADFYEQYF	TGTGCCAGCAGCTTAGCGCCCCCCGACAGGGCCGACTTCTACGAGCAGTACTTC
-	TRBV18	TRBJ2-3	-	CASSAGPSTDTQYF	TGTGCCAGCTCAGCGGGTCCAAGCACAGATACGCAGTATTTT
-	TRBV27	TRBJ2-3	-	CASSRLPPPDTQYF	TGTGCCAGCAGTCGGCTACCCCCCCCAGATACGCAGTATTTT
-	TRBV10-3	TRBJ1-3	-	CAIGTPGNTIYF	TGTGCCATCGGGACACCTGGAAACACCATATATTTT
few	TRBV27	TRBJ1-6	TRBD1	CASSLGDRVNSPLHF	TGTGCCAGCAGTTTAGGGGACAGGGTGAATTCACCCCTCCACTTT
-	TRBV18	TRBJ1-5	-	CASSPTGYSNQPQHF	TGTGCCAGCTCACCTACAGGGTATAGCAATCAGCCCCAGCATTTT
-	TRBV27	TRBJ2-7	TRBD2	CASRGSGVFSYEQYF	TGTGCCAGCAGAGGGAGCGGGGTTTTCTCCTACGAGCAGTACTTC
-	TRBV5-4	TRBJ2-5	TRBD2	CASSLGLAGETQYF	TGTGCCAGCAGCTTGGGACTAGCAGGGGAGACCCAGTACTTC
-	TRBV11-1	TRBJ1-1	-	CASSLVGKNTEAFF	TGTGCCAGCAGCTTAGTTGGGAAGAACACTGAAGCTTTCTTT
-	TRBV5-1	TRBJ2-5	-	CASSSQGAQETQYF	TGCGCCAGCAGCTCCCAAGGGGCCCAAGAGACCCAGTACTTC
-	TRBV2	TRBJ2-1	TRBD1	CASSERGQPGSSYNEQFF	TGTGCCAGCAGTGAAAGGGGACAGCCTGGAAGCTCCTACAATGAGCAGTTCTTC
-	TRBV6-6	TRBJ2-1	TRBD2	CASSTTLAGGYNEQFF	TGTGCCAGCAGTACTACTCTAGCGGGAGGGTACAATGAGCAGTTCTTC
-	TRBV7-9	TRBJ2-2	TRBD1	CASSPAGGGELFF	TGTGCCAGCAGCCCAGCAGGGGGCGGGGAGCTGTTTTTT
-	TRBV28	TRBJ1-2	-	CASSLGALAGYTF	TGTGCCAGCAGTTTAGGGGCGCTCGCTGGCTACACCTTC
-	TRBV2	TRBJ1-6	TRBD1	CASRKTGSGSPLHF	TGTGCCAGCAGAAAGACAGGGTCTGGTTCACCCCTCCACTTT
-	TRBV7-2	TRBJ1-2	TRBD1	CASSRTGLYGYTF	TGTGCCAGCAGCCGGACAGGGCTCTATGGCTACACCTTC
once	TRBV28	TRBJ2-6	-	CASSLPGAEANVLTF	TGTGCCAGCAGTCTGCCCGGGGCCGAGGCCAACGTCCTGACTTTC
-	TRBV7-8	TRBJ2-3	TRBD1	CASSLVRDRYTDTQYF	TGTGCCAGCAGCTTAGTTCGGGACAGATACACAGATACGCAGTATTTT
once	TRBV5-1	TRBJ2-7	TRBD2	CASSLFASGGSYEQYF	TGCGCCAGCAGCTTATTTGCTAGCGGGGGATCCTACGAGCAGTACTTC